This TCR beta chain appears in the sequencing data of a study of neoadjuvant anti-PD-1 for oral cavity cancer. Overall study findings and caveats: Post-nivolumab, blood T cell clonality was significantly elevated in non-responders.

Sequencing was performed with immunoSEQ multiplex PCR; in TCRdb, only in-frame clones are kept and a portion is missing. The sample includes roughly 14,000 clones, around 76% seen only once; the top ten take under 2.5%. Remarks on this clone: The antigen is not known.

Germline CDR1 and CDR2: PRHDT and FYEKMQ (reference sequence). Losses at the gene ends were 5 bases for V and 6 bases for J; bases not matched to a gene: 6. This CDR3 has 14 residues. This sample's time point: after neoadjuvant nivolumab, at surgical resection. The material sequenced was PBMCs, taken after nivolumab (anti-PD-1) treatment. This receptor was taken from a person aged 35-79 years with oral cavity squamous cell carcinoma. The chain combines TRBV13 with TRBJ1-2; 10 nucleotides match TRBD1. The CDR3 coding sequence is TGTGCCAGCAGCGTGACAGGGGGCGCAAATGGCTACACCTTC. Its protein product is CASSVTGGANGYTF. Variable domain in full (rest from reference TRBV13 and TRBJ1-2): AAGVIQSPRHLIKEKRETATLKCYPIPRHDTVYWYQQGPGQDPQFLISFYEKMQSDKGSIPDRFSAQQFSDYHSELNMSSLELGDSALYFCASSVTGGANGYTFGSGTRLTVV.